Below, 26 T cell receptor beta chains from the same sample are listed, as sequenced in a study of CD8+CD57+ T cells in acquired aplastic anemia. The template for TCR beta VDJ and CDR3 sequence profiling was genomic DNA. From the reads, TCRdb called clonotypes with MiXCR, one entry per CDR3 protein. Among 400,000 to 500,000 distinct CDR3 sequences listed, roughly 64% were seen once. Sequencing used sorted CD4+, CD8+, or CD8+CD57+ T cells (not recorded which) from PBMCs. The receptors originated from a human donor in good health, serving as a control.

At least ten counts were recorded for this clonotype. The V and J genes are TRBV7-6 and TRBJ2-5; 12 bases are shared with TRBD1. V dropped 5 bases and J dropped 5; count of bases not matched to a gene: 6. The germline V gene has CDR1 SGHVS and CDR2 FNYEAQ. The CDR3 runs 15 residues. The CDR3 here is CASSLGTGGTETQYF. Written as DNA, the CDR3 is TGTGCCAGCAGCCTAGGGACAGGGGGCACGGAGACCCAGTACTTC.

Details on this clonotype: The junction does not match germline at one end; this may be a read error. The chain carries TRBV24-1 and TRBJ1-5, with D possibly TRBD1 on 6 matching bases. The CDR3 is 15 amino acids. Germline assignment: CDR1 KGHDR and CDR2 SFDVKD. The CDR3 DNA sequence: TGTGCCAGCAGTTACTCAAGGGGGAGCAATCAGCCCCAGCATTTT. Translating gives CASSYSRGSNQPQHF.

Worth noting for this clonotype: A junction end diverges from the germline sequence, so it may reflect a read error. The J gene is TRBJ2-7, the V gene TRBV7-4; D is uncertain. CDR3 size: 13 residues. CDR1 and CDR2 (germline): SGHVT, SQSDAQ. CDR3 sequence reads: CATSAFGNYEQYF. The DNA of the CDR3 is TGTGCCACCAGCGCGTTCGGCAACTATGAGCAGTACTTC.

About this clonotype itself: This could be a read error, since a much larger clone is one nucleotide away. The V gene is TRBV30, the J gene TRBJ1-1, with D possibly TRBD1 on 5 matching bases. CDR3 length equals 13 residues. V was cut by 3 bases and J by 3 bases, with 11 bases left in between. Germline lookup yields CDR1 GTSNPN and CDR2 SVGIG (reference sequence). CDR3 protein: CAWRGVLHTEAFF. CDR3 DNA sequence: TGTGCCTGGAGGGGGGTCCTGCACACTGAAGCTTTCTTT.

This clonotype is a singleton in its sample. The V call is TRBV20-1, the J call TRBJ1-6, with 7 bases identical to TRBD1. The CDR3 loop spans 13 amino acids. V trimming: 5 bases; J trimming: 13 bases; junction bases outside the gene matches: 11. CDR1 DFQATT and CDR2 SNEGSKA come from the germline V gene (reference sequence). The CDR3 sequence is CSAATGDNYPLHF. The CDR3 coding sequence is TGCAGTGCTGCTACAGGGGATAATTACCCCCTCCACTTT.

The chain has TRBV6-5 and TRBJ1-5; unclear D gene. CDR3 length: 14 amino acids. With 4 bases removed from V and 15 bases from J, the gap between germline ends came to 22 bases. Germline loops: CDR1 MNHEY, CDR2 SVGAGI. CDR3 coding DNA: TGTGCCAGCAGTTTTGAGGGTAGGGATCAGCTCCTGCATTTT. It is translated as CASSFEGRDQLLHF.

Remarks on this clonotype: Here the CDR3 omits its conserved ending phenylalanine or tryptophan, so a read error is the likely source. Because the CDR3's place on the DNA is in doubt, the DNA is left out and the CDR3 is given as listed by TCRdb. This chain uses TRBV29-1 with TRBJ1-1; the DNA was not used to check the table's D call, TRBD1. A total of 13 residues make up the CDR3, ends included. CDR1 is SQVTM and CDR2 is ANQGSEA in the germline V gene. The CDR3 is CSVATGGRTEAFV.

V and J are TRBV7-2 and TRBJ2-5; tentatively, D is TRBD2 (5 bases). The CDR3 is 15 residues long. Germline V gene lookup returns CDR1 SGHTA and CDR2 FQGNSA. V was shortened by 8 bases and J by 14 bases, with 30 bases between the two germline ends. DNA of the CDR3: TGTGCCAGCTCGCGTGGCGGAGGAGGTGACGACACCTTCTACTTC. It encodes CASSRGGGGDDTFYF.

V usage is TRBV7-2 and J usage is TRBJ2-3; TRBD2 aligns across 13 bases. The V and J ends lost 4 bases and 4 bases, in that order; junction bases with no gene match: 11. This CDR3 spans 18 amino acids. The germline V gene encodes CDR1 SGHTA and CDR2 FQGNSA. The CDR3 loop reads CASSWGVDTSGGADTQYF. The CDR3 DNA is TGTGCCAGCAGCTGGGGGGTGGACACTAGCGGGGGGGCAGATACGCAGTATTTT.

The rearrangement links TRBV2 to TRBJ1-6; D possibly corresponds to TRBD1 (5 bases). Germline V gene lookup returns CDR1 SNHLY and CDR2 FYNNEI. The CDR3 is made up of 14 amino acids. Trimming cost V 8 bases and J 5 bases, with 13 bases left between them. The CDR3 nucleotides are TGTGCCAGCGGCGTGGAAGGGGATAATTCACCCCTCCACTTT. It specifies CASGVEGDNSPLHF.

With respect to this clonotype: An end of the junction differs from the germline gene, which may be a read error. The chain uses TRBV7-8 and TRBJ2-6; D perhaps matches TRBD2 (7 bases). CDR3 length: 14 amino acids. Germline CDR1 SGHVS, CDR2 FQNEAQ. CDR3 nucleotide sequence: TGTGCCAGCAATGAATGTGGGGGGGCCAACGTCCTGACCTTC. It is translated as CASNECGGANVLTF.

This clonotype was counted at least ten times. V usage is TRBV4-3 and J usage is TRBJ1-1, with D unclear. V dropped 0 bases and J dropped 5 bases, with 10 bases sitting between them. Germline V gene lookup returns CDR1 LGHNA and CDR2 YSLEER. The CDR3 consists of 14 residues. The CDR3: CASSQDVRGTEAFF. The CDR3 DNA reads TGCGCCAGCAGCCAAGACGTTCGGGGTACTGAAGCTTTCTTT.

This clonotype has at least ten counts. The chain combines TRBV24-1 with TRBJ1-2; TRBD1 aligns across 7 bases. This CDR3 has 16 residues. Germline V gene sequence: CDR1 KGHDR, CDR2 SFDVKD. V lost 3 bases and J lost 4; bases outside the gene matches: 10. The CDR3 DNA reads TGTGCCACCAGTGATCCGGGACAGCCGTCTACCTATGGCTACACCTTC. It is translated as CATSDPGQPSTYGYTF.

A remark on this clonotype: It is unclear where the CDR3 begins or ends on the DNA, so no DNA is shown, and the CDR3 is as TCRdb lists it. The chain is built from TRBV7-2 and TRBJ1-2; TRBD1, the table's D call, lacks a check against the DNA. 16 amino acids form the CDR3, both terminal residues included. The germline V gene has CDR1 SGHTA and CDR2 FQGNSA. This CDR3 reads CASSFGGLHLRFGYTF.

The chain joins TRBV7-6 to TRBJ2-6, with D perhaps TRBD1 (6 bases). The CDR3 runs 17 residues. Trimming left V 3 bases short and J 1 base short, with 13 bases between. Germline loops: CDR1 SGHVS, CDR2 FNYEAQ. The CDR3 sequence is CASSLRTDLSGANVLTF. CDR3 nucleotide sequence: TGTGCCAGCAGCTTGAGGACAGATCTGTCTGGGGCCAACGTCCTGACTTTC.

The count of this clonotype is one. V gene TRBV7-2 combines with J gene TRBJ2-1, with TRBD1 matching over 9 bases. The CDR3 is made up of 16 amino acids. V gave up 6 bases and J gave up 11 bases; unmatched junction bases: 17. Germline CDR1 and CDR2: SGHTA and FQGNSA. The CDR3 nucleotides read TGTGCCAGCAGTGACCAGGGACAGGGCTTAGAGACCCAGCAGTTCTTC. Amino acids: CASSDQGQGLETQQFF.

This chain joins TRBV9 and TRBJ2-1; D perhaps matches TRBD2 (5 bases). The germline V and J ends were trimmed by 0 bases and 8 bases, with 18 bases remaining between them. Germline assignment: CDR1 SGDLS and CDR2 YYNGEE. The CDR3 extends over 16 amino acids. The CDR3 nucleotides are TGTGCCAGCAGCGTAGTTGGCCGGGGTTTGCGAGATGAGCAGTTCTTC. Protein product: CASSVVGRGLRDEQFF.

A remark on this clonotype: The conserved phenylalanine or tryptophan normally closing the CDR3 is absent here, so this likely arose from a read error. J is TRBJ2-5 and V is TRBV24-1, with D maybe TRBD1 (5 bases). The CDR3 consists of 13 residues. Germline values: CDR1 KGHDR, CDR2 SFDVKD. CDR3 nucleotide sequence: TGTGTCACCAGTAGTATGGGGCAAATGACCCAGTACCTC. It encodes CVTSSMGQMTQYL.

The rearrangement links TRBV19 to TRBJ1-5; 7 nucleotides match TRBD1. Germline loops: CDR1 LNHDA, CDR2 SQIVND (reference sequence). The CDR3 covers 14 residues. The ends lost 9 bases at V and 2 bases at J; junction bases unmatched: 7. The CDR3 is CARNTGTGNQPQHF. CDR3 bases: TGTGCCAGGAACACCGGGACAGGCAATCAGCCCCAGCATTTT.

V gene TRBV9 combines with J gene TRBJ2-7; a possible D gene is TRBD1 (6 bases). This CDR3 is 15 amino acids long. Germline V lookup: CDR1 SGDLS, CDR2 YYNGEE. V lost 4 bases and J lost 11, with 25 bases in between. The CDR3 region is CASSLLGAPVYGEYF. CDR3 DNA: TGTGCCAGCAGCTTACTGGGGGCTCCTGTCTACGGGGAGTACTTC. Based on the CDR3 plus reference TRBV9 and TRBJ2-7, the full variable domain is DSGVTQTPKHLITATGQRVTLRCSPRSGDLSVYWYQQSLDQGLQFLIQYYNGEERAKGNILERFSAQQFPDLHSELNLSSLELGDSALYFCASSLLGAPVYGEYFGPGTRLTVT.

The chain is built from TRBV29-1 and TRBJ1-1; D is ambiguous. Germline V lookup: CDR1 SQVTM, CDR2 ANQGSEA. The CDR3 covers 13 residues. CDR3 DNA: TGCAGTGTTAGTGTCCAGCGGGGTACTGAAGCTTTCTTT. Protein sequence: CSVSVQRGTEAFF.

This clonotype came up many times. The J gene is TRBJ2-5, the V gene TRBV20-1; D uncertain. Germline V gene data show CDR1 as DFQATT and CDR2 as SNEGSKA (reference sequence). This CDR3 spans 12 amino acids. V shed 6 bases and J shed 4 bases, with 12 bases lying between them. The CDR3 is CSARKAGETQYF. The CDR3 coding sequence is TGCAGTGCCCGAAAGGCCGGAGAGACCCAGTACTTC.

On this clonotype itself: The CDR3 carries no conserved terminal phenylalanine or tryptophan, so it likely arises from a read error. The limits of the CDR3 on the DNA are not certain, so only TCRdb's listed CDR3 is given. The CDR3 region is CASSGDRTNNEQFFG. V gene TRBV2 combines with J gene TRBJ2-1; TRBD1, as called in the table, went unchecked against the DNA. CDR1 is SNHLY and CDR2 is FYNNEI in the germline V gene. The CDR3 region is 15 residues in length, termini included.

On this clonotype: A read error may account for a junction end that differs from germline. The V call is TRBV4-2, the J call TRBJ1-1; possible D gene TRBD1, 5 bases. Germline CDR1 is LGHNA and CDR2 is YNFKEQ. The CDR3 covers 15 residues. CDR3 sequence: CAGSQVTGGGTEAFF. The CDR3 coding sequence is TGTGCCGGCAGCCAGGTTACAGGAGGAGGCACTGAAGCTTTCTTT.

The V gene is TRBV11-2, the J gene TRBJ2-3; the D is unclear. Germline CDR1 SGHAT, CDR2 FQNNGV. This CDR3 is 15 amino acids long. The V and J ends lost 5 bases and 6 bases respectively, with 18 bases between them. The CDR3 loop is CASSQDGQVLDTQYF. The CDR3 DNA is TGTGCCAGCAGCCAAGATGGCCAGGTCCTGGATACGCAGTATTTT. The full variable domain, with the rest looked up from reference TRBV11-2 and TRBJ2-3, is EAGVAQSPRYKIIEKRQSVAFWCNPISGHATLYWYQQILGQGPKLLIQFQNNGVVDDSQLPKDRFSAERLKGVDSTLKIQPAKLEDSAVYLCASSQDGQVLDTQYFGPGTRLTVL.

Turning to this clonotype: Mismatch with germline at one junction end may stem from a read error. This chain joins TRBV7-8 and TRBJ2-7; D is unclear. CDR1 is SGHVS and CDR2 is FQNEAQ in the germline V gene. This CDR3 has 13 amino acids. The CDR3 reads CASSSSTGFEQHF. CDR3 nucleotides: TGTGCCAGCAGCTCCTCGACTGGATTCGAGCAGCACTTC.